This T cell receptor (beta chain) originates from a study of shared clonotypes between healthy human individuals (dated by TCRdb to the early 2020s). Looking at the study overall: Two women and three men aged 18 to 49 years were included in the cohort. For each donor, CD4 naive and CD4 memory were each given three plates, CD8 naive was given two plates, and CD8 memory was given one plate. The study deeply sequenced blood TCR repertoires of 5 or 6 healthy adults to estimate repertoire size and the extent of clonotype sharing between individuals. To increase sequencing depth and limit assay-specific biases, TCR repertoire library preparation and sequencing were carried out by different laboratories using diverse techniques. Per donor, leukapheresis produced somewhere between about 0.9 and 9.5 billion PBMCs. What the authors observed across the whole study: Pairwise subsampling led to the expectation that sequencing depth would affect the degree of clonotype sharing among donors. Compared with non-shared clonotypes, the clonotypes found in all four sorted-subset donors had higher generation probabilities. Naive subsets generally had larger estimated clonotype richness than memory subsets did. Sampling was restricted to blood, and TCR repertoires in tissue are likely to differ from TCR repertoires in blood. When a handful of donors were compared, the shared fraction of clonotypes was 5% to 6.5% for naive CD4, approximately 3.5% for naive CD8, more than 2% for memory CD4, and 0.3% to 0.5% for memory CD8. Even with the large sequencing depth, rarefaction of the sorted-subset datasets indicated that sequencing was incomplete. Because the study included a small number of donors, the genetic and exposure-history diversity represented was limited.

The donors were healthy, HIV-negative adults with no recently reported acute infections or vaccinations. Every donor was a Caucasian adult residing in Nashville, Tennessee, USA. Magnetic negative selection was used to enrich CD4+ T cells, after which naive cells were positively selected on CD45RA and the negative fraction became the memory subset. Blood was obtained by leukapheresis, after which PBMCs were separated by Ficoll-Histopaque density gradient centrifugation and cryopreserved in liquid nitrogen vapor phase. Analytical flow cytometry was used to check the purity and quantity of every magnetically sorted T cell population. Genomic DNA was isolated from every sorted fraction and measured by UV absorbance on a Nanodrop 2000c. Using the deep immunoSEQ assay, multiplex PCR amplified TCR CDR3 regions from genomic DNA. Extracted genomic DNA from each cell subset was distributed evenly across all wells of several immunoSEQ 96-well plates, and each plate was treated as a replicate. For sorted subsets, 150 to 200 ng genomic DNA, equal to 30,000 to 35,000 T cell genomes, was loaded into each replicate PCR. The purified libraries were quantified using a Qubit 3.0 fluorometer, sized with a Bioanalyzer 2100, and then quantified again using the KAPA Library Quantification kit. A separate single-read 150-cycle Illumina NextSeq 550 flow cell was used to sequence each immunoSEQ 96-well plate. Concerning the study's data processing: Because only junctional sequences without quality scores were contained in the immunoSEQ output, filtering matching that applied to full-length reads could not be performed. To assign V/J genes and CDR3, sequences were annotated using PyIR, a Python wrapper for IgBLAST v1.9, with IMGT germline references. Reads were removed for weak V/J assignments (E-value above 1e-6), missing CDR3, stop codons, out-of-frame junctions, or ambiguous translated residues. V3J clonotypes were defined as sequences sharing the same inferred V gene, J gene, and CDR3 amino acid sequence. Percentage overlap between repertoires was calculated by dividing the number of shared unique clonotypes by the size of the smaller repertoire. Three approaches were used to assess repertoire richness: RTK rarefaction, the Chao1 estimator, and Recon v2.1 estimates of unobserved clonotypes. Generation probabilities for all TCRbeta clonotypes obtained by the gDNA method from a handful of donors were computed using OLGA. TCRdb took this table from immuneACCESS and kept in-frame rearrangements with V and J called. Such tables lack part of the clones; where checked against another copy, unresolved V genes explain under half of the gap, and the rest is unexplained. From that table come the V and J calls and clone size; the DNA was used to work out D and trimming. Recorded for this sample are 190,000 or so clones; 65% to 80% of them occurred a single time. The top ten clones comprise more than 9% of the sample.

The CDR3 runs 12 residues from the cysteine to the phenylalanine. The retained sequence is limited to the CDR3, 36 bases, with the frame set at the first base. CDR1 and CDR2, looked up from the germline V gene, are SNHLY and FYNNEI. V lost 4 bases and J lost 4 bases; the stretch between them is 7 bases long. Worth noting for this clone: Which antigen it targets is not known. Per-nucleotide qualities are absent, and no much larger clonotype sits a single base away.

The sample comprised memory CD4+ T cells sorted from blood. Per the publication, the cell subset or site label means: CD45RA-negative fraction. The source of this sequence is a man under 40 in good health. The receptor chain draws on TRBV2 and TRBJ1-2, with the D gene uncertain. CDR3 loop: CASSVGGYGYTF. Read as DNA, the sequence is TGTGCCAGCAGTGTCGGCGGCTATGGCTACACCTTC.